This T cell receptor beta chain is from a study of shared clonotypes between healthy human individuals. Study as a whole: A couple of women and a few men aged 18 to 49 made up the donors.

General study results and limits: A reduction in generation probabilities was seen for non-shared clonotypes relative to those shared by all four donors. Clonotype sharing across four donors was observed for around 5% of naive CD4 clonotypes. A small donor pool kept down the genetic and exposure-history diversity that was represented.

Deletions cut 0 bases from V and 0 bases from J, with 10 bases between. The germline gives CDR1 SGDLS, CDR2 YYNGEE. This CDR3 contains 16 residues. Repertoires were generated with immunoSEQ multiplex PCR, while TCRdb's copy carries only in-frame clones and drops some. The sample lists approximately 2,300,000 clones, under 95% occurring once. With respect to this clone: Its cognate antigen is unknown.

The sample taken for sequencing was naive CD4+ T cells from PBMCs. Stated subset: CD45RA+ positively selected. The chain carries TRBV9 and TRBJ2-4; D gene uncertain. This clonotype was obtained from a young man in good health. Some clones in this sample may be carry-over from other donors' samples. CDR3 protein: CASSVGPWLAKNIQYF. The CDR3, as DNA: TGTGCCAGCAGCGTAGGGCCTTGGTTAGCCAAAAACATTCAGTACTTC.